This T cell receptor (beta chain) was identified during a study of OX40 agonist ivuxolimab in advanced cancers. The CDR3 consists of 13 residues. Germline CDR1 is PRHDT and CDR2 is FYEKMQ (reference sequence). V lost 5 bases to trimming and J lost 1 base, with 6 bases between them. Here immunoSEQ multiplex PCR was the method, and the copy in TCRdb shows in-frame clones only, minus some. The table includes approximately 77,000 clones, about 93% detected once. The sample was CD4+ or CD8+ T cells sorted from blood, taken in a trial of the OX40 agonist ivuxolimab. This chain connects TRBV13 to TRBJ1-3; D ambiguous. The TCR originated in an adult with an advanced solid tumor such as melanoma, head and neck, liver or kidney cancer. CDR3 in amino acids: CASSKYSGNTIYF. The CDR3 coding sequence is TGTGCCAGCAGCAAATATTCTGGAAACACCATATATTTT.